The 10 T cell receptor beta chains in this list originate from one sample, sequenced in a study of cytomegalovirus exposure and HLA in healthy donors. Both 60 Vbeta primers and 13 Jbeta primers went into the PCR. The repertoire was sequenced with immunoSEQ multiplex PCR; TCRdb's copy has only in-frame clones and lacks some. The data show about 160,000 clones, roughly 80% seen once. Sequencing was performed on PBMCs. The receptors derive from a male donor in good health and CMV-seronegative.

The rearrangement uses TRBV7-2 and TRBJ1-2; 9 bases are a match to TRBD1. The CDR3 is 16 residues long. Germline V gives CDR1 SGHTA, CDR2 FQGNSA. After removal of 5 bases from V and 6 bases from J, the junction contained 13 bases not matched to a gene. CDR3 protein: CASSPASPGTGHGYTF. CDR3 in DNA: TGTGCCAGCAGCCCAGCCTCGCCCGGGACAGGGCATGGCTACACCTTC.

The rearrangement links TRBV18 to TRBJ2-5; a possible D gene is TRBD2 (6 bases). CDR1 KGHSH and CDR2 LQKENI come from the germline V gene. The CDR3 sequence is 14 residues long. Trimming removed 3 bases from V and 1 base from J, with 9 bases in between. This CDR3 reads CASSPGTAQETQYF. CDR3 nucleotides: TGTGCCAGCTCACCGGGGACTGCCCAAGAGACCCAGTACTTC.

This chain links TRBV28 with TRBJ2-1, with D maybe TRBD1 (5 bases). Germline loops: CDR1 MDHEN, CDR2 SYDVKM. Trimming pared 3 bases from V and 4 bases from J, leaving 13 bases between. There are 15 residues in the CDR3. The CDR3 DNA is TGTGCCAGCAGTTTTGTCCAGGGCTGGTACAATGAGCAGTTCTTC. Its translation: CASSFVQGWYNEQFF.

The gene calls are TRBV5-4 and TRBJ2-7; 7 nucleotides agree with TRBD2. The V gene's germline CDR1 is SGHNT and CDR2 YYREEE (reference sequence). The CDR3 extends over 13 amino acids. J lost 2 bases, V lost 4 bases, and 3 bases had no gene match. CDR3 loop: CASSRLATYEQYF. CDR3 bases: TGTGCCAGCAGCCGACTAGCAACCTACGAGCAGTACTTC. The full variable domain, completed using reference TRBV5-4 and TRBJ2-7, is ETGVTQSPTHLIKTRGQQVTLRCSSQSGHNTVSWYQQALGQGPQFIFQYYREEENGRGNFPPRFSGLQFPNYSSELNVNALELDDSALYLCASSRLATYEQYFGPGTRLTVT.

This chain connects TRBV2 to TRBJ1-4, with 7 bases that match TRBD1. The CDR3 length is 16 residues. Per the germline V gene, CDR1 is SNHLY and CDR2 is FYNNEI. The junction had 7 bases not matched to a gene; V was cut back by 6 bases and J by 0 bases. DNA of the CDR3: TGTGCCAGCAGGATTACAGGGGAATCAACTAATGAAAAACTGTTTTTT. It translates to CASRITGESTNEKLFF.

The gene calls are TRBV5-1 and TRBJ2-5, with 10 bases that match TRBD2. CDR1 and CDR2 (germline): SGHRS, YFSETQ. V trimming: 5 bases; J trimming: 2 bases; junction bases outside the gene matches: 6. The CDR3 runs 15 residues. The CDR3 DNA is TGCGCCAGCAGGCCGCCGACTAGCGGGCAAGAGACCCAGTACTTC. The encoded protein is CASRPPTSGQETQYF.

This clone was detected a few times. The chain couples TRBV14 to TRBJ2-3, with a weak D call TRBD1 (6 bases). The CDR3 runs 13 residues. Trimming left V 5 bases short and J 8 bases short, with 14 bases between. Germline lookup yields CDR1 SGHDN and CDR2 FVKESK. CDR3 coding DNA: TGTGCCAGCAGCTCACATCAAGGGGGTACGCAGTATTTT. It is translated as CASSSHQGGTQYF.

The sample holds a few counts of this clone. Within the sample, other DNA sequences also encode this same CDR3. This chain uses TRBV5-6 with TRBJ2-7, with TRBD1 matching over 9 bases. V was clipped by 5 bases and J by 4 bases; unmatched bases: 7. The germline V gene has CDR1 SGHDT and CDR2 YYEEEE. The CDR3 is 14 residues long. The CDR3 here is CASSKGQGRYEQYF. CDR3 DNA sequence: TGTGCCAGCAGTAAAGGACAGGGGAGGTACGAGCAGTACTTC.

This rearrangement joins TRBV2 to TRBJ2-1; 10 nucleotides line up with TRBD2. Germline V gene sequence: CDR1 SNHLY, CDR2 FYNNEI. CDR3 size: 15 residues. Losses at the gene ends were 5 bases for V and 5 bases for J; bases not matched to a gene: 6. The CDR3: CASSFTSGDNNEQFF. In nucleotides, the CDR3 is TGTGCCAGCAGTTTTACTAGCGGGGATAACAATGAGCAGTTCTTC.

This sequence joins TRBV19 and TRBJ2-1; D may be TRBD2 (7 bases). The CDR3 sequence is 16 residues long. Germline values: CDR1 LNHDA, CDR2 SQIVND (reference sequence). V shed 3 bases and J shed 0 bases, with 12 bases lying between them. As DNA, the CDR3 is TGTGCCAGTAGTATCCGGGGGGCGAGCTCCTACAATGAGCAGTTCTTC. It translates to CASSIRGASSYNEQFF. The full variable domain, its missing parts supplied by reference TRBV19 and TRBJ2-1, is DGGITQSPKYLFRKEGQNVTLSCEQNLNHDAMYWYRQDPGQGLRLIYYSQIVNDFQKGDIAEGYSVSREKKESFPLTVTSAQKNPTAFYLCASSIRGASSYNEQFFGPGTRLTVL.